Sequencing of this T cell receptor beta chain was carried out in a study of type 1 regulatory T cells. Across the whole study: T-allo10 is a Tr1-enriched, alloantigen-specific CD4 T cell product made in vitro.

Using its own MiXCR run on the reads, TCRdb lists one record per CDR3 protein. The repertoire includes roughly 46,000 distinct CDR3 sequences, 12% of them detected once, and 7% to 9% sits in the top ten. The CDR3 is 14 residues long. The V end lost 4 bases, the J end lost 9 bases, and 19 bases lay between the germline ends. Per the germline V gene, CDR1 is DFQATT and CDR2 is SNEGSKA (reference sequence). This clonotype was counted a few times. Its antigen remains unidentified. V usage is TRBV20-1 and J usage is TRBJ2-1; D call uncertain. Sequencing used cultured non-Tr1 T cells, either the whole culture or a sorted T cell fraction (not recorded which). The origin of this receptor is a human donor in good health. The CDR3 nucleotides read TGCAGTGCTACCTCCGGAACTATGGATAGTGAGCAGTTCTTC. Translated: CSATSGTMDSEQFF.